A selection of T cell receptor beta chains follows, all from one sample in a study of tumor and adjacent non-tumor tissue in lung cancer. In TCRdb, the multiplex PCR reads were re-called with MiXCR into one record per CDR3 protein. The repertoire consists of 200,000 to 250,000 distinct CDR3 sequences, with 70% to 75% occurring once and the leading ten covering approximately 25%. The sample consisted of lung tumor tissue. These TCRs come from a man aged 60 to 75 with non-small cell lung cancer. Each CDR3 is given with its conserved first and last residue. Fields, in order: V gene, J gene, D gene, clone size, CDR3 DNA, CDR3 protein. The D gene is left open where the match is weak. Only part of the rows carry a size: once, few, many, or a class if the clone is expanded.

V gene: TRBV4-2; J gene: TRBJ2-1; D gene: -; clone size: -; CDR3 DNA: TGTGCCAGGAGCCAAGATGGCAGTATGACCTACAATGAGCAGTTCTTC; CDR3 protein: CARSQDGSMTYNEQFF
V gene: TRBV6-2/TRBV6-3; J gene: TRBJ2-3; D gene: -; clone size: -; CDR3 DNA: TGTCCCAGCAGGGCCGGGAGCACAGATACGCAGTATTTT; CDR3 protein: CPSRAGSTDTQYF
V gene: TRBV4-3; J gene: TRBJ2-7; D gene: -; clone size: many; CDR3 DNA: TGCGCCAGCAGCCAAGATTATCAGGGCTCCTACGAGCAGTACTTC; CDR3 protein: CASSQDYQGSYEQYF
V gene: TRBV6-2/TRBV6-3; J gene: TRBJ2-1; D gene: -; clone size: -; CDR3 DNA: TGTGCCAACCCCTCCCTTAGTCGGCCCACCGGTGAGCAGTTCTTC; CDR3 protein: CANPSLSRPTGEQFF
V gene: TRBV6-2/TRBV6-3; J gene: TRBJ2-3; D gene: -; clone size: many; CDR3 DNA: TGTGCCAGCAGTCCGTCGGGGGATACGCAGTATTTT; CDR3 protein: CASSPSGDTQYF
V gene: TRBV11-2; J gene: TRBJ2-3; D gene: -; clone size: once; CDR3 DNA: TGTGCCAGTAGCTTTTTCCTATTGGTTGCAGATACGCAGTATTTT; CDR3 protein: CASSFFLLVADTQYF
V gene: TRBV10-2; J gene: TRBJ2-7; D gene: -; clone size: many; CDR3 DNA: TGCGCCAGCAGCCGCGAGGGGGTTTCCGAGCAGTACTTC; CDR3 protein: CASSREGVSEQYF
V gene: TRBV20-1; J gene: TRBJ2-1; D gene: TRBD2; clone size: -; CDR3 DNA: TGCAGTGCCAGCGGGCTAGCGGGGGGCAATGAGCGGTTCTTC; CDR3 protein: CSASGLAGGNERFF
V gene: TRBV29-1; J gene: TRBJ2-3; D gene: -; clone size: many; CDR3 DNA: TGCAGCGTTGCTCAACAGGGTTATACGCAGTATTTT; CDR3 protein: CSVAQQGYTQYF
V gene: TRBV6-5; J gene: TRBJ1-2; D gene: -; clone size: -; CDR3 DNA: TGTGCCAGTAGTTCACCCGGACAGAGAGCGACTAACTATGGCTACACCTTC; CDR3 protein: CASSSPGQRATNYGYTF
V gene: TRBV11-2; J gene: TRBJ1-1; D gene: -; clone size: many; CDR3 DNA: TGTGCCAGCAGCTCCGACGGGAAGAACACTGAAGCTTTCTTT; CDR3 protein: CASSSDGKNTEAFF
V gene: TRBV11-2; J gene: TRBJ2-7; D gene: TRBD2; clone size: -; CDR3 DNA: TGTGCCAGCAGCCGTGGGGGGGGGACTCTCTCGTACGAGCAGTACTTC; CDR3 protein: CASSRGGGTLSYEQYF
V gene: TRBV10-2; J gene: TRBJ2-5; D gene: TRBD1; clone size: -; CDR3 DNA: TGCGTCAGCAGTACCGGGACAGGGGGTGCGACCCAGTACTTC; CDR3 protein: CVSSTGTGGATQYF
V gene: TRBV12-3/TRBV12-4; J gene: TRBJ2-7; D gene: TRBD1; clone size: -; CDR3 DNA: TGTGTCAGCAGCCCCCCGGGACAGCTCTACGAGCAGTACTTC; CDR3 protein: CVSSPPGQLYEQYF
V gene: TRBV20-1; J gene: TRBJ2-7; D gene: -; clone size: -; CDR3 DNA: TGCAGTGCCAGTCTCCTCCCCGGCCACGAGCAGTACTTC; CDR3 protein: CSASLLPGHEQYF
V gene: TRBV5-4; J gene: TRBJ2-2; D gene: TRBD2; clone size: -; CDR3 DNA: TGTACCAGCAGGCCGGGACTAGCGGGGGGGAGCACCGGGGAGCTGTTTTTT; CDR3 protein: CTSRPGLAGGSTGELFF
V gene: TRBV20-1; J gene: TRBJ1-5; D gene: -; clone size: -; CDR3 DNA: TGCAGTGCTAGAGAGATAGACGGGGGCCGAAATCAGCACCAACATTTT; CDR3 protein: CSAREIDGGRNQHQHF
V gene: TRBV24-1; J gene: TRBJ1-2; D gene: -; clone size: -; CDR3 DNA: TGTGTCACCAGTGATTCTGAGAACTATGGATACACCTTC; CDR3 protein: CVTSDSENYGYTF
V gene: TRBV29-1; J gene: TRBJ2-5; D gene: TRBD1; clone size: -; CDR3 DNA: TGCAGCGTCCCCGGGACAGGGGGCCTGACCCAGTACTTC; CDR3 protein: CSVPGTGGLTQYF
V gene: TRBV28; J gene: TRBJ2-7; D gene: TRBD2; clone size: -; CDR3 DNA: TGTACCAGCAGTTCCCTTAGCGGGGCTTCCTACGAGCAGTACTTC; CDR3 protein: CTSSSLSGASYEQYF
V gene: TRBV6-5; J gene: TRBJ2-5; D gene: -; clone size: -; CDR3 DNA: TGTGCCAGCAGTGCTACCGGGACCGCGGGGCCCCAATACTTC; CDR3 protein: CASSATGTAGPQYF
V gene: TRBV7-9; J gene: TRBJ2-2; D gene: -; clone size: -; CDR3 DNA: TGTGCCAGCAGCTTGTTACCTAACACCGGGGAGCTGTTTTTT; CDR3 protein: CASSLLPNTGELFF
V gene: TRBV4-2; J gene: TRBJ2-3; D gene: TRBD1; clone size: -; CDR3 DNA: TGTGCCAGCAGCCCACAGGGGACAAGCTCTAACACAGATACGCAGTATTTT; CDR3 protein: CASSPQGTSSNTDTQYF
V gene: TRBV10-1; J gene: TRBJ2-1; D gene: TRBD2; clone size: -; CDR3 DNA: TGCGCCAGCCCGACAAGCGGGGGGGAAAACAATGAGCAGTTCTTC; CDR3 protein: CASPTSGGENNEQFF
V gene: TRBV6-5; J gene: TRBJ1-2; D gene: -; clone size: -; CDR3 DNA: TGTGCCAGCAGTTCCGAGCCCCTTTATGGCTACACCTTC; CDR3 protein: CASSSEPLYGYTF
V gene: TRBV14; J gene: TRBJ1-2; D gene: TRBD1; clone size: -; CDR3 DNA: TGTGCCAGCAGCCACCGGGACAGAAAATATATGGATGGCTACACCTTC; CDR3 protein: CASSHRDRKYMDGYTF
V gene: TRBV20-1; J gene: TRBJ1-1; D gene: -; clone size: -; CDR3 DNA: TGCAGTGCTAGAGACCCCGGGAACCTGAAACTTACGAACACTGAAGCTTTCTTT; CDR3 protein: CSARDPGNLKLTNTEAFF
V gene: TRBV4-2; J gene: TRBJ2-6; D gene: -; clone size: -; CDR3 DNA: TGTGTCAGCCGCAGGGAATACTCTGGGGCTAACGTCCTGAGTTTC; CDR3 protein: CVSRREYSGANVLSF
V gene: TRBV7-2; J gene: TRBJ2-7; D gene: -; clone size: -; CDR3 DNA: TGTGCCAGTAGCCTGTATCACGAGCAGTACTTC; CDR3 protein: CASSLYHEQYF
V gene: TRBV20-1; J gene: TRBJ2-7; D gene: TRBD2; clone size: -; CDR3 DNA: TGCGGTGCTAGAGCGACTAGCGGGAGGTACGAGCAGTACTTC; CDR3 protein: CGARATSGRYEQYF
V gene: TRBV5-6; J gene: TRBJ1-1; D gene: -; clone size: few; CDR3 DNA: TGTGCCAGCAGCTCATGGGGAGGAAACACTGAAGCTTTCTTT; CDR3 protein: CASSSWGGNTEAFF
V gene: TRBV14; J gene: TRBJ1-1; D gene: -; clone size: -; CDR3 DNA: TGTGCCAGCAGCCATGATCTGAGGGACTCGGCTTTCTTT; CDR3 protein: CASSHDLRDSAFF
V gene: TRBV6-5; J gene: TRBJ2-7; D gene: -; clone size: -; CDR3 DNA: TGTGCCTGCAGTTACACCTCGACAAGTGCCTCCTACGAGCAGTACTTC; CDR3 protein: CACSYTSTSASYEQYF
V gene: TRBV5-4; J gene: TRBJ1-2; D gene: -; clone size: -; CDR3 DNA: TGTGCCAGCAGCTCGGCCGGTCCGACAGTGGAAAGGGCCTTC; CDR3 protein: CASSSAGPTVERAF
V gene: TRBV6-1; J gene: TRBJ1-2; D gene: TRBD1; clone size: many; CDR3 DNA: TGTGCCAGCAGTGAGGGACAGGCTGGCTATGGCTACACCTTC; CDR3 protein: CASSEGQAGYGYTF
V gene: TRBV28; J gene: TRBJ2-1; D gene: -; clone size: few; CDR3 DNA: TGTGCCAGCAGTTCCCCGGGATCAAGGGGTCAGAATGAGCAGTTCTTC; CDR3 protein: CASSSPGSRGQNEQFF
V gene: TRBV11-2; J gene: TRBJ2-1; D gene: -; clone size: -; CDR3 DNA: TGTGCCTGCAGCGACCATACAGGGAATGAGCAGTTCTTC; CDR3 protein: CACSDHTGNEQFF
V gene: TRBV20-1; J gene: TRBJ2-2; D gene: TRBD2; clone size: -; CDR3 DNA: TGCAGTGCTACCTCTAGCGGGAGGAACACCGGGGAGCTGTTTTTT; CDR3 protein: CSATSSGRNTGELFF
V gene: TRBV11-3; J gene: TRBJ2-5; D gene: -; clone size: -; CDR3 DNA: TGTGCCAGCAGCTTAGATCTTTACGGGGAGACCCAGTACTTC; CDR3 protein: CASSLDLYGETQYF
V gene: TRBV11-3; J gene: TRBJ1-1; D gene: -; clone size: -; CDR3 DNA: TGTGCCACCAGCCCGGGAATAACAGCACCTGAAGCTTTCTTT; CDR3 protein: CATSPGITAPEAFF
V gene: TRBV11-3; J gene: TRBJ2-2; D gene: -; clone size: -; CDR3 DNA: TGTGCCAGCAGCTATAGCGGCAGGGAGAGCACCGGGGAGCTGTTTTTT; CDR3 protein: CASSYSGRESTGELFF
V gene: TRBV11-3; J gene: TRBJ2-5; D gene: TRBD1; clone size: -; CDR3 DNA: TGTGCCAGCACCACACAGGGGGATCGAGGGACCAAGTACTTC; CDR3 protein: CASTTQGDRGTKYF
V gene: TRBV12-3/TRBV12-4; J gene: TRBJ2-5; D gene: TRBD1; clone size: -; CDR3 DNA: TGTGCCAGCAGTCCGCCGACAGGGCGGGAGACCCAGTACTTC; CDR3 protein: CASSPPTGRETQYF
V gene: TRBV12-3/TRBV12-4; J gene: TRBJ1-1; D gene: -; clone size: many; CDR3 DNA: TGTGCCAGCAGTTCCCTAGGGACACTGAACACTGAAGCTTTCTTT; CDR3 protein: CASSSLGTLNTEAFF
V gene: TRBV11-1; J gene: TRBJ2-1; D gene: -; clone size: -; CDR3 DNA: TGTGCCAGGAGCTTATCTAGGCTAGTGGGGGGCAACAATGAGCAGTTCTTC; CDR3 protein: CARSLSRLVGGNNEQFF